This T cell receptor beta chain was captured by sequencing in a study of T cell changes during pregnancy in multiple sclerosis. Assay: immunoSEQ multiplex PCR; the TCRdb copy retains only in-frame clones and omits some. The repertoire includes nearly 110,000 clones, about 89% of them detected once, and about 1.5% sits in the top ten. CDR3 length equals 15 residues. Germline CDR1 reads LNHNV; CDR2 reads YYDKDF (reference sequence). Germline trimming cut 4 bases from V and 1 base from J; bases unmatched to any gene: 5. The sequence was obtained from a female donor with multiple sclerosis, enrolled in a pregnancy study. The chain couples TRBV15 to TRBJ2-3, with 7 bases fitting TRBD1. The sample consisted of peripheral blood, taken before pregnancy. CDR3 nucleotides: TGTGCCACCAGCAACAGCGGACAGGGCACAGATACGCAGTATTTT. Protein product: CATSNSGQGTDTQYF.